Presented here are 8 T cell receptor beta chains from one specimen sequenced in a study of radiation and T cells in renal cell carcinoma. Sequencing used immunoSEQ multiplex PCR; TCRdb keeps in-frame clones, though not all of them. Of about 130,000 clones in the sample, around 85% were seen once. Time point meaning: blood 2 weeks post-SBRT. Noted treatment: 15 Gy SBRT to primary tumor, nephrectomy 4 weeks later. The starting material was blood, obtained from a patient whose treatment included radiotherapy and nephrectomy. These receptor sequences come from a middle-aged man with renal cell carcinoma.

V and J are TRBV15 and TRBJ1-4, with TRBD1 identical over 8 bases. V shed 2 bases and J 4 bases; nucleotides not matched to a gene: 9. The length of the CDR3 is 17 residues. The germline V gene encodes CDR1 LNHNV and CDR2 YYDKDF (reference sequence). CDR3 region: CATSRSTPGQVNEKLFF. The CDR3 DNA reads as TGTGCCACCAGCAGATCTACACCGGGACAGGTTAATGAAAAACTGTTTTTT.

CDR3 residues: CASSWGTSSSSSYEQYF. In nucleotides, the CDR3 is TGCGCCAGCAGCTGGGGGACTAGCTCCTCAAGCTCCTACGAGCAGTACTTC. The rearrangement uses TRBV5-1 and TRBJ2-7, with TRBD2 matching over 9 bases. In germline, CDR1 is SGHRS, CDR2 YFSETQ. V lost 3 bases to trimming and J lost 0 bases; unmatched junction nucleotides: 10. The CDR3 extends over 17 amino acids.

A few counts support this clone. DNA of the CDR3: TGCAGCGCCGTGACAGGGGACTATGGCTACACCTTC. Protein product: CSAVTGDYGYTF. The chain has TRBV29-1 and TRBJ1-2, with 8 bases aligning to TRBD1. CDR3 length: 12 residues. V shed 7 bases, J shed 3 bases, and the junction held 4 bases outside the gene matches. Germline CDR1 reads SQVTM; CDR2 reads ANQGSEA. Supplemented by reference TRBV29-1 and TRBJ1-2, the full variable domain reads SAVISQKPSRDICQRGTSLTIQCQVDSQVTMMFWYRQQPGQSLTLIATANQGSEATYESGFVIDKFPISRPNLTFSTLTVSNMSPEDSSIYLCSAVTGDYGYTFGSGTRLTVV.

This clone has a handful of counts. This chain connects TRBV4-2 to TRBJ2-1; D possibly corresponds to TRBD1 (6 bases). The germline V and J ends were trimmed by 0 bases and 5 bases, with 17 bases remaining between them. The CDR3 is made up of 17 amino acids. Germline CDR1 LGHNA, CDR2 YNFKEQ. The CDR3 sequence: CASSQDRGKVGHNEQFF. The DNA for the CDR3 is TGTGCCAGCAGCCAAGATAGGGGGAAGGTGGGTCACAATGAGCAGTTCTTC.

The table lists this clone with a few counts. The V gene is TRBV27, the J gene TRBJ1-1; possible D gene TRBD1, 5 bases. CDR1 MNHEY and CDR2 SMNVEV come from the germline V gene (reference sequence). CDR3 size: 13 residues. Deletions cut 2 bases from V and 1 base from J, with 5 bases between. For the CDR3, the DNA is TGTGCCAGCAGTTTAGGGGGGAACACTGAAGCTTTCTTT. This encodes CASSLGGNTEAFF.

The rearrangement links TRBV14 to TRBJ1-2, with D maybe TRBD1 (5 bases). Germline V gene sequence: CDR1 SGHDN, CDR2 FVKESK. V was cut by 0 bases and J by 7 bases, with 12 bases left in between. CDR3 length equals 14 residues. The CDR3 coding sequence is TGTGCCAGCAGCCAAGATACGCAGGGTGGTGGCTACACCTTC. Protein sequence: CASSQDTQGGGYTF.

V and J are TRBV7-9 and TRBJ2-1, with TRBD1 as a possible D gene (5 bases). This CDR3 contains 16 residues. V lost 5 bases, J lost 7 bases, and 21 bases lay in between. Germline-derived CDR1 and CDR2 are SEHNR and FQNEAQ (reference sequence). The CDR3 nucleotides are TGTGCCAGCAGCCCAGGGCGGCAGGGATTACCTAATGAGCAGTTCTTC. Translated, it gives CASSPGRQGLPNEQFF.

V is TRBV19 and J is TRBJ1-1; D is ambiguous. The V gene's germline CDR1 is LNHDA and CDR2 SQIVND (reference sequence). V lost 0 bases, J lost 1 base, and 6 bases lay in between. The CDR3 spans 14 residues. CDR3 residues: CASSIETGNTEAFF. The CDR3 DNA follows: TGTGCCAGTAGTATAGAGACGGGGAACACTGAAGCTTTCTTT.